This TCR beta chain appears in the sequencing data of a study of beta chain features in type 1 diabetes. Whole-study findings and limits: TCRB CDR3 length was moderately but significantly reduced in all four CD4+ subsets of Type 1 diabetes patients.

Central memory, naive, regulatory and stem cell-like memory CD4+ cells were sorted by CD45RO/CCR7/CD25/CD127/CD95/CD27. Sequencing targeted expressed TCRB transcripts, as all isolated RNA had been reverse transcribed. The table came from immunoSEQ multiplex PCR; TCRdb's copy has only in-frame clones and leaves some out. The sample shows over 200,000 clones, 11% of them seen only once. This clone has a handful of counts. Its specificity is not known. Trimming left V 0 bases short and J 3 bases short, with 5 bases between. The CDR3 spans 13 residues. Per germline, CDR1 MGHRA and CDR2 YSYEKL. The rearrangement links TRBV4-1 to TRBJ1-2, with no clear D. Sequenced input: naive CD4+ T cells from blood. This clonotype was obtained from a man aged 30 to 45 with type 1 diabetes. The CDR3 spells CASSQERDYGYTF. The CDR3 bases are TGCGCCAGCAGCCAAGAAAGAGACTATGGCTACACCTTC.